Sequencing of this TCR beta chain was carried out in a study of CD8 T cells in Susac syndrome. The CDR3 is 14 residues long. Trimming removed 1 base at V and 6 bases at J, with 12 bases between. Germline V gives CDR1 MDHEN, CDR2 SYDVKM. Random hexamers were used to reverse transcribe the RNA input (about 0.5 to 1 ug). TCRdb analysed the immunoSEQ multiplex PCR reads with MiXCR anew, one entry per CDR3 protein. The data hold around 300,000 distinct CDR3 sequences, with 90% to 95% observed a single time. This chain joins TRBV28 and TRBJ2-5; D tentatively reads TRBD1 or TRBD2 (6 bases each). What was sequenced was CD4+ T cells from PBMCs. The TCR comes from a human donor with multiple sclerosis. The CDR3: CASSLSGAVKTQYF. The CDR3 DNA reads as TGTGCCAGCAGTTTATCGGGGGCCGTGAAGACCCAGTACTTC.